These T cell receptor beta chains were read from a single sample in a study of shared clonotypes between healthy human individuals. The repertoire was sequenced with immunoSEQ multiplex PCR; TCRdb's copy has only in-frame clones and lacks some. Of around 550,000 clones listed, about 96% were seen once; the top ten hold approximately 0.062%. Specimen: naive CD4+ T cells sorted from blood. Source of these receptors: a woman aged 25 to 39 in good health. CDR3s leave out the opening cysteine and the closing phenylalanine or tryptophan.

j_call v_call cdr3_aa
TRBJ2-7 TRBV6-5 ASANSYEQY
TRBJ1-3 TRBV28 ASSLSRPAGNTIY
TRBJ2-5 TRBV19 ASTTFFRDQETQY
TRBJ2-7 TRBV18 ASSDLGGSSYEQY
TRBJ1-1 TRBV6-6 ASRREANTEAF
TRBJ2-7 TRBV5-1 ASSLGPDASYEQY
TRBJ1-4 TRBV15 ATSRVTQGAHEKLF
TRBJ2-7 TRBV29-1 SVVSPQGRSYEQY
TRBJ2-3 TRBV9 ASSVGLAGARDTQY
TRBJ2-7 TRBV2 ASSEVPNDEQY
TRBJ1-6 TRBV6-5 ASSYDSGVNSPLH